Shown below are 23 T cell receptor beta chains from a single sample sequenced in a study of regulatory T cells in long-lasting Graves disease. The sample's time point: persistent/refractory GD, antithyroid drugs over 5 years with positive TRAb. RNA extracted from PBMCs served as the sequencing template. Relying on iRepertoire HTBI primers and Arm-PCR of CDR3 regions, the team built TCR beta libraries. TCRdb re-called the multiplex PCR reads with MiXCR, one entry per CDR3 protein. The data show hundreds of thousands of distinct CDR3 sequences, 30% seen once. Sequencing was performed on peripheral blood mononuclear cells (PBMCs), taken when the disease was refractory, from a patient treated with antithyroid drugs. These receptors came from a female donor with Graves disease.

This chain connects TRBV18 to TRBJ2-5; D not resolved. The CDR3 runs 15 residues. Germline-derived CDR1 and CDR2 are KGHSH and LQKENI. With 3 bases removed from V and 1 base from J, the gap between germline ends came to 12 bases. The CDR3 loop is CASSPFSLGQETQYF. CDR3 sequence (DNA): TGTGCCAGCTCACCGTTCAGTCTGGGCCAAGAGACCCAGTACTTC.

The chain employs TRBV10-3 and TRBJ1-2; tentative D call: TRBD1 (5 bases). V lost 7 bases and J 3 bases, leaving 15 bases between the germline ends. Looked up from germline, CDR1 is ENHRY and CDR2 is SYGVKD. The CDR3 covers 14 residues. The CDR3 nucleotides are TGTGCCATCACCCGGGACCACCGGGACTATGGCTACACCTTC. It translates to CAITRDHRDYGYTF.

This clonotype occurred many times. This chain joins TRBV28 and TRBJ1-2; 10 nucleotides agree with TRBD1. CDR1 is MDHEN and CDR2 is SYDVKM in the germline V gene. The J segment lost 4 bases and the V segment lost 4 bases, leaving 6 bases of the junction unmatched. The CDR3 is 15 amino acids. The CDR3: CASSSGQGTTYGYTF. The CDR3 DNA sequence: TGTGCCAGCAGTTCGGGACAGGGGACGACCTATGGCTACACCTTC.

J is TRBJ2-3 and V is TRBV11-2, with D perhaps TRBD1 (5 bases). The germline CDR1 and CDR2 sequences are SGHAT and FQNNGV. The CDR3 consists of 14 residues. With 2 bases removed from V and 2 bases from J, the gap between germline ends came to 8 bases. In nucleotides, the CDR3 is TGTGCCAGCAGCTTAAACAGGCTCACAGATACGCAGTATTTT. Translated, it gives CASSLNRLTDTQYF.

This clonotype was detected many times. CDR3 amino acids: CASSKGRGTQYF. CDR3 bases: TGTGCCAGCAGCAAAGGCAGGGGGACCCAGTACTTC. The genes are TRBV11-3 and TRBJ2-5; TRBD1 is a possible D gene (6 bases). Germline loops: CDR1 SGHNT, CDR2 YENEEA. There are 12 residues in the CDR3. Trimming pared 5 bases from V and 7 bases from J, leaving 11 bases between.

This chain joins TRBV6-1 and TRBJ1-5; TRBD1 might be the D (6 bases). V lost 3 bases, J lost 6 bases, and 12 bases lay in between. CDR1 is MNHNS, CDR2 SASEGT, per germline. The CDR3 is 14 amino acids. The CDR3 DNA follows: TGTGCCAGCAGTGAGGGGGACACGGGTCAGCCCCAGCATTTT. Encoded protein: CASSEGDTGQPQHF.

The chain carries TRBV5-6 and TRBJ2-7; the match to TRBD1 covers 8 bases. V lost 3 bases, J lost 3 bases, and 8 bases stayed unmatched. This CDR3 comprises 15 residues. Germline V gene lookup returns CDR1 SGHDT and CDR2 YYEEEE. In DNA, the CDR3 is TGTGCCAGCAGCTACCGGACAGGGATCTTCTACGAGCAGTACTTC. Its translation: CASSYRTGIFYEQYF.

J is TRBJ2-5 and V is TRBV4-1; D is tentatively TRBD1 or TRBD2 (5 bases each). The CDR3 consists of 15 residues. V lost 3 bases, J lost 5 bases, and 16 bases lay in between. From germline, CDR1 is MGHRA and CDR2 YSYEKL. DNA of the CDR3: TGCGCCAGCAGCCACAATACCGGGACCAGGGAGACCCAGTACTTC. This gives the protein CASSHNTGTRETQYF.

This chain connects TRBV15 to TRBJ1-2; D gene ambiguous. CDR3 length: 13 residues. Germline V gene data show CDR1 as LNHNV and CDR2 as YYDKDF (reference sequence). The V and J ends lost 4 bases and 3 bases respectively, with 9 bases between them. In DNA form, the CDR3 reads TGTGCCACCAGCATAGACGGGTACTATGGCTACACCTTC. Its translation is CATSIDGYYGYTF.

The CDR3 coding sequence is TGTGCCAGCAGTCATAAATCGGGCACTGAAGCTTTCTTT. Protein sequence: CASSHKSGTEAFF. This chain links TRBV9 with TRBJ1-1, with D hard to call. Germline V gene sequence: CDR1 SGDLS, CDR2 YYNGEE. V lost 5 bases, J lost 4 bases, and 12 bases lay in between. The CDR3 sequence is 13 residues long.

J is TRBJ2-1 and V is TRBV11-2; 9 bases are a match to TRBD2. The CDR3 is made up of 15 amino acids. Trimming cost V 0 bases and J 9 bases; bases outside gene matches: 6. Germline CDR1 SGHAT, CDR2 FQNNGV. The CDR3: CASSLEAGGHFEQFF. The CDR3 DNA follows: TGTGCCAGCAGCTTAGAGGCGGGAGGGCACTTTGAGCAGTTCTTC.

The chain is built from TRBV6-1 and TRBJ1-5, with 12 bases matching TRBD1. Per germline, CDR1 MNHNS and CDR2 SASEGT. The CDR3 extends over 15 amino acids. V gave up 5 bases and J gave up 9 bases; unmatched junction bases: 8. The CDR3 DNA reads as TGTGCCAGCAGTCAAACCGGGACAGGGGGCCGGCCCCAGCATTTT. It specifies CASSQTGTGGRPQHF.

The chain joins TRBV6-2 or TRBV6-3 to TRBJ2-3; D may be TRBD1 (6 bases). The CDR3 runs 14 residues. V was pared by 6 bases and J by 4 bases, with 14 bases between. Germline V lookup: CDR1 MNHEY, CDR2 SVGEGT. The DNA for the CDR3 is TGTGCCAGCAGGATACAGGGATCCTCAGATACGCAGTATTTT. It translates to CASRIQGSSDTQYF.

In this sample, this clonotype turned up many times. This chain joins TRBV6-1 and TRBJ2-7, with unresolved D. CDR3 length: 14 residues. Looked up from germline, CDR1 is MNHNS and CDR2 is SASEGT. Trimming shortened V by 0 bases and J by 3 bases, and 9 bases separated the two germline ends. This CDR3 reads CASSEAGSDYEQYF. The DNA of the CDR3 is TGTGCCAGCAGTGAAGCGGGATCGGACTACGAGCAGTACTTC.

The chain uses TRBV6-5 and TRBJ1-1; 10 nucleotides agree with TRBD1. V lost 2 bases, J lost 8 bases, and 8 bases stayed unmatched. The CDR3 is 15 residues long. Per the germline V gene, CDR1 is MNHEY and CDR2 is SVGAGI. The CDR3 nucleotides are TGTGCCAGCAGTTACACCCCTCCGGGACAGGGGGAAGCTTTCTTT. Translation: CASSYTPPGQGEAFF.

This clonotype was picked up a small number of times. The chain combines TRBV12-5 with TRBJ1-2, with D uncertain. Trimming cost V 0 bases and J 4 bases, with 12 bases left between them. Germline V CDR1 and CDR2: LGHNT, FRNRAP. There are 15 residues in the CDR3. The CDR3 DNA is TGTGCTAGTGGTTTGGTACATCCGGGAGGCTATGGCTACACCTTC. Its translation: CASGLVHPGGYGYTF.

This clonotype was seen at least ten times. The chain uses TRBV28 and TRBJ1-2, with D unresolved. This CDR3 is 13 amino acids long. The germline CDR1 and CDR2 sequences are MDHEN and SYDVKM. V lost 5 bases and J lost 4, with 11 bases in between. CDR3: CASSTGPLYGYTF. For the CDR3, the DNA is TGTGCCAGCAGTACCGGCCCTCTCTATGGCTACACCTTC.

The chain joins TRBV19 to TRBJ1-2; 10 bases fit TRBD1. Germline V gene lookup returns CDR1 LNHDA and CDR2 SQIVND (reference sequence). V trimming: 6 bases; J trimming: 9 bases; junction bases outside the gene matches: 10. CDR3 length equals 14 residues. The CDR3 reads CASRNSGQGISYTF. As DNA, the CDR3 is TGTGCCAGTAGGAATTCGGGACAGGGGATTAGCTACACCTTC.

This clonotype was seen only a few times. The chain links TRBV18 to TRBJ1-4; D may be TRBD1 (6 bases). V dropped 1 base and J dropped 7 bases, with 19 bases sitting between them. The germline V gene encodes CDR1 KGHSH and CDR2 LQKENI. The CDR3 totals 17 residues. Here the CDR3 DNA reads TGTGCCAGCTCACCACAACAGGGACCCCTCGGGGGTGAAAAACTGTTTTTT. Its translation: CASSPQQGPLGGEKLFF. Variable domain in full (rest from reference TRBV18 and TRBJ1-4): NAGVMQNPRHLVRRRGQEARLRCSPMKGHSHVYWYRQLPEEGLKFMVYLQKENIIDESGMPKERFSAEFPKEGPSILRIQQVVRGDSAAYFCASSPQQGPLGGEKLFFGSGTQLSVL.

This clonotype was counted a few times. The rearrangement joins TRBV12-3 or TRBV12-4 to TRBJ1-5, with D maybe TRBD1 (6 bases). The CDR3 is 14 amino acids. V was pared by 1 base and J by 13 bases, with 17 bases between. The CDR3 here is CASSLVLGGNQQHF. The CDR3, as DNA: TGTGCCAGCAGTTTAGTTTTGGGGGGCAATCAGCAGCATTTT.

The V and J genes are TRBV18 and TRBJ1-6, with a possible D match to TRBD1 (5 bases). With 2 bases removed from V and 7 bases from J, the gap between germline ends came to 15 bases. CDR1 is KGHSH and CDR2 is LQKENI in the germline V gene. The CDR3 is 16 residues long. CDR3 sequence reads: CASSPTGGTPNSPLHF. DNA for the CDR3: TGTGCCAGCTCACCAACCGGGGGGACGCCGAATTCACCCCTCCACTTT.

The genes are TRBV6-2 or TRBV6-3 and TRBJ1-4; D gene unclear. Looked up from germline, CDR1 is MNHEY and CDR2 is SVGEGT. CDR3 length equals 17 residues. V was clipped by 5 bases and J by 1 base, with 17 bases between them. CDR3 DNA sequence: TGTGCCAGCAGTGAAGTACCCCTGACCGTAACTAATGAAAAACTGTTTTTT. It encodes CASSEVPLTVTNEKLFF.

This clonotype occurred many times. The CDR3 here is CASKMTGSSYEQYF. CDR3 bases: TGTGCCAGCAAAATGACAGGGAGCTCCTACGAGCAGTACTTC. V gene TRBV2 combines with J gene TRBJ2-7, with TRBD1 matching 7 bases. Germline CDR1 SNHLY, CDR2 FYNNEI. The CDR3 loop spans 14 amino acids. Trimming at V came to 7 bases and at J to 0 bases, leaving 6 bases not matched to a gene.